The 2 T cell receptor beta chains listed next were all sequenced from one sample in a study of beta chain features in type 1 diabetes (dated by TCRdb to 2016 to 2019). The library was prepared using the immunoSEQ multiplex PCR assay. The entire isolated RNA was reverse transcribed using the High Capacity cDNA Reverse Transcription Kit, and thus expressed TCRB transcripts were sequenced. In TCRdb, the immuneACCESS table is reduced to in-frame sequences with V and J assigned. These tables do not hold every clone; where another copy was compared, an unresolved V gene accounts for under half, and the others remain unexplained. In this sample the table shows about 150,000 clones, around 8.5% of which occur a single time. The ten largest clones represent about 0.6% of the sample. Sequenced input: central memory CD4+ T cells from blood. These receptor sequences come from a man between 18 and 29 years old in good health.

This chain links TRBV7-9 with TRBJ1-2, with 9 bases that match TRBD1. CDR3 length: 14 amino acids. With V trimmed by 4 bases and J by 8 bases, 8 bases remained unmatched. Germline lookup yields CDR1 SEHNR and CDR2 FQNEAQ (reference sequence). The CDR3, as DNA: TGTGCCAGCAGCTACTTACAGGGGGCGGAAGGCTACACCTTC. As protein: CASSYLQGAEGYTF. Full variable domain (remainder filled in from reference TRBV7-9 and TRBJ1-2): DTGVSQNPRHKITKRGQNVTFRCDPISEHNRLYWYRQTLGQGPEFLTYFQNEAQLEKSRLLSDRFSAERPKGSFSTLEIQRTEQGDSAMYLCASSYLQGAEGYTFGSGTRLTVV.

This clone has a handful of counts. An end of the junction does not agree with germline; a read error may underlie this. This rearrangement joins TRBV27 to TRBJ2-7; possibly TRBD1 for D (6 bases). This CDR3 is built from 13 residues. The germline V gene encodes CDR1 MNHEY and CDR2 SMNVEV (reference sequence). The CDR3 sequence is CASSLSRTGTPDF. CDR3 DNA sequence: TGTGCCAGCAGTTTATCGCGAACAGGGACACCCGACTTC.